The rows below give T cell receptor beta chains drawn from one sample of a study of cytomegalovirus exposure and HLA in healthy donors. The data were produced by immunoSEQ multiplex PCR, yet TCRdb's version contains in-frame clones alone and is incomplete. The table shows hundreds of thousands of clones, with 82% occurring only once. Sequencing used PBMCs. Receptors originate from a man aged 35 to 55 in good health and CMV-seropositive. Both conserved end residues are part of each CDR3. D genes are given only for firm matches. Clone size, where shown, is once, few, many, or a class for clones that have expanded.

clone_size,d_call,v_call,j_call,cdr3_aa,cdr3_nt
NA,TRBD1,TRBV5-4,TRBJ2-6,CASRGQVPGGANVLTF,TGTGCCAGCAGGGGACAGGTGCCGGGAGGGGCCAACGTCCTGACTTTC
NA,TRBD1,TRBV29-1,TRBJ2-1,CSVVTFLTGTGGKNEQFF,TGCAGCGTTGTGACCTTCCTTACCGGGACAGGGGGCAAAAATGAGCAGTTCTTC
NA,NA,TRBV7-9,TRBJ2-6,CASSSPRDGSSGANVLTF,TGTGCCAGCAGCTCCCCCCGGGACGGGAGCTCTGGGGCCAACGTCCTGACTTTC
few,NA,TRBV25-1,TRBJ1-3,CASSQGSRNTIYF,TGTGCCAGCAGCCAGGGATCTCGAAACACCATATATTTT
NA,NA,TRBV30,TRBJ1-1,CAWSPTGRYEAFF,TGTGCCTGGAGTCCGACAGGAAGATATGAAGCTTTCTTT
NA,TRBD1,TRBV6-5,TRBJ1-3,CASRENRGGNTIYF,TGTGCCAGCAGGGAAAACAGGGGGGGAAACACCATATATTTT
NA,NA,TRBV7-3,TRBJ1-1,CASSPQGGITEAFF,TGTGCCAGCAGCCCTCAGGGAGGTATCACTGAAGCTTTCTTT
NA,TRBD1,TRBV6-5,TRBJ1-2,CASRRVQGTYGYTF,TGTGCCAGCAGGCGAGTACAGGGGACCTATGGCTACACCTTC
few,NA,TRBV7-9,TRBJ1-5,CSSSSEGQPQHF,TGTTCCAGCAGCTCCGAGGGTCAGCCCCAGCATTTT
NA,NA,TRBV9,TRBJ2-7,CASSVTGHKSGEQYF,TGTGCCAGCAGCGTTACGGGACACAAATCAGGCGAGCAGTACTTC
NA,NA,TRBV4-1,TRBJ1-4,CATRGLGTNEKLFF,TGCGCCACCAGGGGACTCGGAACTAATGAAAAACTGTTTTTT
NA,NA,TRBV27,TRBJ1-5,CASSFSGISQPQHF,TGTGCCAGCAGTTTTTCGGGGATCTCCCAGCCCCAGCATTTT
NA,TRBD2,TRBV9,TRBJ2-1,CASSSASGRTNEQFF,TGTGCCAGCAGCTCCGCCAGCGGGAGAACGAATGAGCAGTTCTTC
NA,NA,TRBV2,TRBJ2-5,CASRFDSQETQYF,TGTGCCAGCAGGTTCGACAGTCAAGAGACCCAGTACTTC
NA,TRBD1,TRBV6-1,TRBJ2-5,CASSELQGGTQYF,TGTGCCAGCAGTGAACTACAGGGGGGGACCCAGTACTTC
NA,TRBD1,TRBV7-3,TRBJ1-2,CASSRGQGADGYTF,TGTGCCAGCAGCCGGGGACAGGGGGCGGATGGCTACACCTTC
NA,NA,TRBV5-6,TRBJ2-1,CASSLDREWHEQFF,TGTGCCAGCAGCTTGGACAGGGAATGGCATGAGCAGTTCTTC
NA,TRBD1,TRBV4-1,TRBJ1-2,CASSSRQGAVGYTF,TGCGCCAGCAGCTCCCGGCAGGGGGCGGTTGGCTACACCTTC
NA,TRBD2,TRBV27,TRBJ2-3,CASSPLAGGPTDTQYF,TGTGCCAGCAGCCCACTCGCGGGAGGCCCCACAGATACGCAGTATTTT
few,NA,TRBV29-1,TRBJ2-2,CSVGTLGELFF,TGCAGCGTGGGGACTCTCGGGGAGCTGTTTTTT
NA,NA,TRBV6-5,TRBJ2-7,CASSLDRNGFYEQYF,TGTGCCAGCAGCCTCGACAGGAACGGGTTCTACGAGCAGTACTTC
NA,TRBD1,TRBV7-2,TRBJ2-2,CASSPRQGAFAGELFF,TGTGCCAGCAGCCCCCGACAGGGGGCGTTCGCCGGGGAGCTGTTTTTT